This T cell receptor beta chain was sequenced in a study of neurological immune-mediated disorders. Study-wide results and limits: Multiple sclerosis was found to have the least TCR clonal expansion, below healthy controls, and HTLV-1-associated myelopathy the most.

The cDNA was produced through 5'RACE with 10-nucleotide random UMIs. From 15-18 subjects, every sequencing run obtained over 190 million TCR-beta sequences. TCRdb called the 5' RACE reads again in MiXCR, with one record for every CDR3 protein. The repertoire has tens of thousands of distinct CDR3 sequences, around 13% of them found once; the top ten carry about 12%. The CDR3 covers 13 residues. Trimming pared 4 bases from V and 2 bases from J, leaving 10 bases between. Germline CDR1 reads SGHDT; CDR2 reads YYEEEE. In its sample, this clonotype was seen many times. Its antigen remains unidentified. The V and J genes are TRBV5-6 and TRBJ2-7; D perhaps matches TRBD1 (6 bases). Source material: PBMCs. This TCR was sampled from a woman aged 60 to 75 with HTLV-1-associated myelopathy (HAM/TSP). CDR3: CASSVDRAYEQYF. The CDR3 DNA sequence: TGTGCCAGCAGCGTGGACAGAGCCTACGAGCAGTACTTC.